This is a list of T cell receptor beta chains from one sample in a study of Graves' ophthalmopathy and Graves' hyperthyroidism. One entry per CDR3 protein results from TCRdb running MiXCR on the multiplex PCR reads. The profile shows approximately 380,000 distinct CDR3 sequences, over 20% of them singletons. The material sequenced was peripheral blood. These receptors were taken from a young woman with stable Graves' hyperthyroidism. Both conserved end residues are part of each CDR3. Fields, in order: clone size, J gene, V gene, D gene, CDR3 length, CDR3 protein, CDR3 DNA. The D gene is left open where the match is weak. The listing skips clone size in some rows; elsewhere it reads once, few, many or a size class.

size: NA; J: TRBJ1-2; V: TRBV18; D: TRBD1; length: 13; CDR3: CAGLPGQVYGYTF; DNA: TGTGCCGGCTTACCGGGACAGGTCTATGGCTACACCTTC
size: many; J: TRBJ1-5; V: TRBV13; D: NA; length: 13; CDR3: CASTLGPNQPQHF; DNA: TGTGCCAGCACCTTAGGGCCCAATCAGCCCCAGCATTTT
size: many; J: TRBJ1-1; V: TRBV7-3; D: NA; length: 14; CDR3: CASSPGREDTEAFF; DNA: TGTGCCAGCAGCCCGGGACGGGAGGACACTGAAGCTTTCTTT
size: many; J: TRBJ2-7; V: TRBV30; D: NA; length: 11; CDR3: CAWSQSGEQYF; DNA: TGTGCCTGGAGTCAAAGCGGGGAGCAGTACTTC
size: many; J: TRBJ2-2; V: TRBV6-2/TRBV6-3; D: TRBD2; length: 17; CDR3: CASSYSLAGRNTGELFF; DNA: TGTGCCAGCAGTTACTCTTTAGCGGGACGAAACACCGGGGAGCTGTTTTTT
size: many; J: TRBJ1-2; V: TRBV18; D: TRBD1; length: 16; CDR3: CASSPGRTGGVYGYTF; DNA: TGTGCCAGCTCACCAGGACGGACAGGGGGCGTCTATGGCTACACCTTC
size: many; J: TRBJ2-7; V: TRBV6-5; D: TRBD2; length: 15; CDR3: CATGGLAGVSYEQYF; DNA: TGTGCCACCGGGGGTTTAGCGGGAGTCTCCTACGAGCAGTACTTC
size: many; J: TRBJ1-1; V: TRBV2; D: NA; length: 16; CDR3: CASRGIGGRPDTEAFF; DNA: TGTGCCAGCCGGGGAATCGGCGGGAGGCCAGACACTGAAGCTTTCTTT
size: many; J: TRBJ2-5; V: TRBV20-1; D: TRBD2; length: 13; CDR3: CSAHREDQETQYF; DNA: TGCAGTGCTCACCGGGAGGACCAAGAGACCCAGTACTTC
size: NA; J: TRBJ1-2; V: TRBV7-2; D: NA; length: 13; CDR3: CASSPVVNYGYTF; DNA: TGTGCCAGCAGCCCCGTTGTGAACTATGGCTACACCTTC
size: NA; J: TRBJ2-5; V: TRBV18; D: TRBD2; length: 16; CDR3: CASSPRSSGGRETQYF; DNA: TGTGCCAGCTCACCCCGGTCTAGCGGGGGTCGGGAGACCCAGTACTTC
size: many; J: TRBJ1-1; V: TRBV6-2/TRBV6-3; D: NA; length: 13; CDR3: CASNRGVNTEAFF; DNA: TGTGCCAGCAACAGAGGGGTGAACACTGAAGCTTTCTTT
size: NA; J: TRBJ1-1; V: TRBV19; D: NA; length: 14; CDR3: CASSGDLGDTEAFF; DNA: TGTGCCAGTAGTGGGGACCTTGGCGACACTGAAGCTTTCTTT
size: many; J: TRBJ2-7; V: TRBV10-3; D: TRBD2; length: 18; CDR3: CAISDRTSGSRIPYEQYF; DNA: TGTGCCATCAGTGACAGGACTAGCGGGAGTCGGATCCCCTACGAGCAGTACTTC
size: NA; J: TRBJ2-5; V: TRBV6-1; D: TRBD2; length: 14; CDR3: CASRDSGGGQTQYF; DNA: TGTGCCAGCAGGGATAGCGGGGGTGGCCAGACCCAGTACTTC
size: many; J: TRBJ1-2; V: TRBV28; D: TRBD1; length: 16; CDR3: CASSLPSLVTGEGYTF; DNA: TGTGCCAGCAGTTTACCTTCCTTGGTGACAGGGGAGGGCTACACCTTC
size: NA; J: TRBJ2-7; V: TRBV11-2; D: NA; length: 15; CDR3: CASSLELGQTYEQYF; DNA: TGTGCCAGCAGCTTAGAATTAGGGCAGACCTACGAGCAGTACTTC
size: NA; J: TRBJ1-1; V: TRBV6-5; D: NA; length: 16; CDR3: CASSYGVQQAGTEAFF; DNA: TGTGCCAGCAGTTACGGAGTCCAACAGGCGGGGACTGAAGCTTTCTTT
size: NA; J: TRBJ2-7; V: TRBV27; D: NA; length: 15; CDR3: CASSRGLDRTYEQYF; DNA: TGTGCCAGCAGTCGGGGACTCGACAGAACCTACGAGCAGTACTTC
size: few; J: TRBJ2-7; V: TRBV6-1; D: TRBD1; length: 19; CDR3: CASSGSRDRMIRSSYEQYF; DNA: TGTGCCAGCAGTGGTAGCCGGGACAGGATGATCAGGAGCTCCTACGAGCAGTACTTC
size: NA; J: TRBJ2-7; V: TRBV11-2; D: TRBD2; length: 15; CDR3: CASSLTPGLAVEQYF; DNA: TGTGCCAGCAGCCTTACGCCAGGACTAGCTGTCGAGCAGTACTTC
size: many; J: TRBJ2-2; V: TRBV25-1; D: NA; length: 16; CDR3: CASSDDRERFPGELFF; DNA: TGTGCCAGCAGTGATGATCGGGAGAGGTTTCCCGGGGAGCTGTTTTTT
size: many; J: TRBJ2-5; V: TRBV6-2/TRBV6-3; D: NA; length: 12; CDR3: CASARGQETQYF; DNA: TGTGCCAGCGCCCGGGGACAAGAGACCCAGTACTTC
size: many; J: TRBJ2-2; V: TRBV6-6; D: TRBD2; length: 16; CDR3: CASRNGAGGGTGELFF; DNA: TGTGCCAGCAGAAATGGAGCGGGAGGGGGCACCGGGGAGCTGTTTTTT
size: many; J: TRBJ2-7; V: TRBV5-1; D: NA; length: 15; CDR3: CASSLTRDPPGEQYF; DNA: TGCGCCAGCAGCTTGACGCGGGACCCCCCGGGCGAGCAGTACTTC
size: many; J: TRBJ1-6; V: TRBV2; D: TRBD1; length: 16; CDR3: CARKTVTGATHSPLHF; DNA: TGTGCCAGAAAGACAGTGACAGGGGCGACTCATTCACCCCTCCACTTT
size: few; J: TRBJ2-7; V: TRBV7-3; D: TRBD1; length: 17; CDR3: CASSFDRGRDPRYEQYF; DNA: TGTGCCAGCAGTTTTGACAGGGGGCGTGATCCTAGGTACGAGCAGTACTTC
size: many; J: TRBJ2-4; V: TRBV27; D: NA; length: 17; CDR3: CASSPRQLWETKNIKYF; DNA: TGTGCCAGCAGCCCAAGACAGCTATGGGAAACCAAAAACATTAAGTACTTC
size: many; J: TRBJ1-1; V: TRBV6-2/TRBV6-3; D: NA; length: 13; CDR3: CASSYSEGTEALF; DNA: TGTGCCAGCAGTTACTCTGAAGGGACCGAAGCTCTCTTT
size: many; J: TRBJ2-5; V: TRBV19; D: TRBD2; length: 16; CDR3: CASSQGTSGRGETQYF; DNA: TGTGCCAGTAGTCAAGGGACTAGCGGGAGAGGGGAGACCCAGTACTTC